This record concerns one TCR beta chain sequence. V lost 5 bases to trimming and J lost 8 bases, with 10 bases between them. CDR1 SGHNT and CDR2 YENEEA come from the germline V gene. The CDR3 length is 12 residues. The data were taken from a study of OX40 agonist ivuxolimab in advanced cancers. Across the study: Past anti-PD-1, anti-PD-L1 or anti-CTLA-4 therapy was accepted, and roughly 40% had received some.

Using immunoSEQ multiplex PCR, the repertoire was profiled, and TCRdb retains in-frame clones only, with some absent. This sample has roughly 63,000 clones; around four fifths occur once, and the top ten carry 3.4%. Sequencing was performed on CD4+ or CD8+ T cells sorted from blood, taken in a trial of the OX40 agonist ivuxolimab. The source is an adult with an advanced solid tumor such as melanoma, head and neck, liver or kidney cancer. The chain carries TRBV11-3 and TRBJ2-1; D gene unclear. The CDR3 reads CASSPPGDEQFF. CDR3 DNA: TGTGCCAGCAGCCCCCCGGGCGATGAGCAGTTCTTC.